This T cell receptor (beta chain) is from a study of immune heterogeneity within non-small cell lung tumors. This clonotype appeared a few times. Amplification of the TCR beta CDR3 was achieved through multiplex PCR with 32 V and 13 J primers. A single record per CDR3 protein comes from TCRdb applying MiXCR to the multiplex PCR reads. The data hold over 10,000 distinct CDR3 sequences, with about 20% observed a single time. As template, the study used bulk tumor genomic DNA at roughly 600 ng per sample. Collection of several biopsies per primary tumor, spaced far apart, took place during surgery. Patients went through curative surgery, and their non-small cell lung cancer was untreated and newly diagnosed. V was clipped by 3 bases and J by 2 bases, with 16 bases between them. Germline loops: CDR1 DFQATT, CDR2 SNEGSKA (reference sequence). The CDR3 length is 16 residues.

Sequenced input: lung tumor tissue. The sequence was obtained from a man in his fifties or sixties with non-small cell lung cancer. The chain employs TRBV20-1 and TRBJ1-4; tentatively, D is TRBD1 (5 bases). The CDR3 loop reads CSASPMTASTNEKLFF. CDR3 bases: TGCAGTGCTAGTCCCATGACAGCTTCTACTAATGAAAAACTGTTTTTT.